This TCR beta chain is from a study of T cell changes during pregnancy in multiple sclerosis. TCRdb's table, derived via immunoSEQ multiplex PCR, lists solely in-frame clones and lacks some. The sample contains tens of thousands of clones, around 93% of which appear only once. The V segment lost 10 bases and the J segment 6 bases; nucleotides outside the gene matches: 7. Germline V gene data show CDR1 as ENHRY and CDR2 as SYGVKD. This CDR3 has 14 amino acids. The rearrangement uses TRBV10-3 and TRBJ2-3; 13 bases map to TRBD2. This receptor was identified in a female donor in good health, enrolled as a control in a pregnancy study. The material was peripheral blood, obtained in the second trimester of pregnancy. The CDR3 region is CATGTSGETDTQYF. CDR3 in DNA: TGTGCCACCGGGACTAGCGGGGAGACCGATACGCAGTATTTT.